This TCR beta chain was profiled in a study of blood T cell repertoires in COVID-19. The method was immunoSEQ multiplex PCR; TCRdb's version includes in-frame clones alone and lacks a portion of them. Altogether some 110,000 clones are present, roughly nine tenths being singletons, with the ten largest covering about 8%. The V and J ends lost 4 bases and 2 bases, in that order; junction bases with no gene match: 2. In germline, CDR1 is SGHNT, CDR2 YYREEE (reference sequence). CDR3 length: 14 residues. The TCR comes from a man aged 65 to 79 who had recovered from COVID-19. The gene calls are TRBV5-4 and TRBJ1-2, with 10 bases lining up with TRBD1. The sequenced sample was peripheral blood. The CDR3 spells CASSLGQGNYGYTF. The DNA of the CDR3 is TGTGCCAGCAGCCTGGGACAGGGGAACTATGGCTACACCTTC. Filled out from reference TRBV5-4 and TRBJ1-2, the complete variable domain reads ETGVTQSPTHLIKTRGQQVTLRCSSQSGHNTVSWYQQALGQGPQFIFQYYREEENGRGNFPPRFSGLQFPNYSSELNVNALELDDSALYLCASSLGQGNYGYTFGSGTRLTVV.